These 16 T cell receptor beta chains originate from one sample sequenced in a study of T cell responses to AZD1222 COVID-19 vaccine. Clones were sequenced by immunoSEQ multiplex PCR, and TCRdb holds only the in-frame ones, with some missing. The table has 50,000 to 65,000 clones, approximately 86% seen once. Material: peripheral blood, obtained 28 days after the second AZD1222 dose. The receptor set was obtained from an adult who received the AZD1222 COVID-19 vaccine.

This clone showed up just once. The rearrangement joins TRBV29-1 to TRBJ2-7; tentatively, D is TRBD1 (6 bases). This CDR3 is 12 amino acids long. Germline loops: CDR1 SQVTM, CDR2 ANQGSEA. DNA of the CDR3: TGCAGTGTACAGGGATCGACCTACGAGCAGTACTTC. Translated: CSVQGSTYEQYF.

This clone is a singleton in its sample. The chain combines TRBV6-5 with TRBJ2-7; 7 nucleotides agree with TRBD1. The CDR3 is 13 amino acids. V lost 8 bases, J lost 3 bases, and 7 bases stayed unmatched. Germline CDR1 is MNHEY and CDR2 is SVGAGI. Here the CDR3 DNA reads TGTGCCAGCCGCCCGACAGGGAACTACGAGCAGTACTTC. This encodes CASRPTGNYEQYF.

This clone has just a few counts. CDR3 sequence: CAGKDGVYTEAFF. The CDR3 coding sequence is TGTGCCGGGAAGGACGGAGTCTACACTGAAGCTTTCTTT. The chain uses TRBV2 and TRBJ1-1; no definite D call. Per germline, CDR1 SNHLY and CDR2 FYNNEI. Trimming took 11 bases from V and 3 from J, leaving 16 bases between them. The CDR3 has 13 amino acids. The whole variable domain, filled in from reference TRBV2 and TRBJ1-1, reads EPEVTQTPSHQVTQMGQEVILRCVPISNHLYFYWYRQILGQKVEFLVSFYNNEISEKSEIFDDQFSVERPDGSNFTLKIRSTKLEDSAMYFCAGKDGVYTEAFFGQGTRLTVV.

J is TRBJ1-2 and V is TRBV7-9; 10 bases are a match to TRBD1. In germline, CDR1 is SEHNR, CDR2 FQNEAQ (reference sequence). Losses at the gene ends were 1 base for V and 4 bases for J; bases not matched to a gene: 3. This CDR3 contains 15 residues. The CDR3 protein is CASSLGQGAFYGYTF. The CDR3 DNA sequence: TGTGCCAGCAGCTTAGGACAGGGGGCGTTCTATGGCTACACCTTC.

The rearrangement links TRBV19 to TRBJ2-1; TRBD2 matches at 15 bases. The CDR3 contains 15 residues. Germline CDR1 is LNHDA and CDR2 is SQIVND (reference sequence). With V trimmed by 4 bases and J by 9 bases, 4 bases remained unmatched. CDR3 nucleotide sequence: TGTGCCAGTAGTACGGGACTAGCGGGAGGTGGTGAGCAGTTCTTC. Its protein is CASSTGLAGGGEQFF.

In this sample, this clone turned up a few times. The chain recombines TRBV6-5 with TRBJ2-7; TRBD1 is a possible D gene (8 bases). Germline assignment: CDR1 MNHEY and CDR2 SVGAGI. The CDR3 is 13 residues long. V was shortened by 9 bases and J by 6 bases, with 18 bases between the two germline ends. The CDR3: CASTTTGEGEQYF. In DNA, the CDR3 is TGTGCCAGTACCACGACAGGGGAGGGCGAGCAGTACTTC.

The rearrangement links TRBV6-5 to TRBJ1-6; D is ambiguous. V lost 6 bases and J lost 10, with 16 bases in between. This CDR3 spans 14 amino acids. The germline V gene encodes CDR1 MNHEY and CDR2 SVGAGI. CDR3 sequence (DNA): TGTGCCAGCAGCCTAAGCAGAAGGTCATCACCCCTCCACTTT. It yields the protein CASSLSRRSSPLHF.

J is TRBJ2-2 and V is TRBV5-6; D is perhaps TRBD2 (6 bases). V gave up 4 bases and J gave up 3 bases, with 10 bases separating them. The V gene's germline CDR1 is SGHDT and CDR2 YYEEEE. This CDR3 region has 14 residues. The CDR3 region has the DNA TGTGCCAGCAGCAAGGGACTTTACACCGGGGAGCTGTTTTTT. It codes for CASSKGLYTGELFF.

The chain couples TRBV20-1 to TRBJ2-7; TRBD1 aligns across 8 bases. The CDR3 has 14 residues. Trimming at V came to 6 bases and at J to 1 base, leaving 8 bases not matched to a gene. Germline V gives CDR1 DFQATT, CDR2 SNEGSKA (reference sequence). CDR3 nucleotide sequence: TGCAGTGCAAGTGACAGGGGTCGGTCCTACGAGCAGTACTTC. Protein product: CSASDRGRSYEQYF.

The chain joins TRBV7-2 to TRBJ2-7; D assignment may be TRBD1 or TRBD2 (5 bases each). This CDR3 comprises 13 residues. CDR1 and CDR2 (germline): SGHTA, FQGNSA. V lost 4 bases and J 5 bases, leaving 12 bases between the germline ends. Here the CDR3 DNA reads TGTGCCAGCAGCTCGGGGCAGAACGACGAGCAGTACTTC. Protein product: CASSSGQNDEQYF.

The V and J genes are TRBV6-5 and TRBJ2-5; 10 positions match TRBD2. The trim removed 6 bases at V and 1 base at J, leaving 5 bases unmatched. CDR3 size: 15 residues. Germline V lookup: CDR1 MNHEY, CDR2 SVGAGI. The CDR3 nucleotides read TGTGCCAGCAGCGTGTCTAGCGGGGGCCAAGAGACCCAGTACTTC. Protein sequence: CASSVSSGGQETQYF.

This clone was recorded a few times. The chain uses TRBV11-3 and TRBJ2-3; D possibly matches TRBD1 or TRBD2 (6 bases each). CDR3 length: 15 residues. Trimming took off 5 bases at V and 4 bases at J, with 16 bases between the two ends. CDR1 and CDR2 (germline): SGHNT, YENEEA. The DNA of the CDR3 is TGTGCCAGCAGCCGCGGGGACAAGGGGTCAGATACGCAGTATTTT. It is translated as CASSRGDKGSDTQYF.

The chain combines TRBV5-4 with TRBJ2-5, with D perhaps TRBD2 (5 bases). The CDR3 loop spans 17 amino acids. Germline CDR1 reads SGHNT; CDR2 reads YYREEE (reference sequence). Between the trimmed V and J ends, which lost 1 base and 2 bases, there was a span of 18 bases. CDR3 protein: CASSLSVARVEQETQYF. The CDR3 bases are TGTGCCAGCAGCTTGAGTGTCGCGCGGGTAGAACAAGAGACCCAGTACTTC.

CDR3 nucleotides: TGCAGCGTTGAAGAAGGAGGGGATGAGCAGTTCTTC. Translating it yields CSVEEGGDEQFF. This chain connects TRBV29-1 to TRBJ2-1, with TRBD2 as a possible D gene (6 bases). With 0 bases removed from V and 8 bases from J, the gap between germline ends came to 8 bases. Germline V CDR1 and CDR2: SQVTM, ANQGSEA. CDR3 length: 12 amino acids.

The chain is built from TRBV18 and TRBJ2-7; weak D call: TRBD1 (6 bases). CDR3 length: 16 residues. Germline CDR1 and CDR2: KGHSH and LQKENI. V was pared by 2 bases and J by 1 base, with 15 bases between. CDR3 DNA: TGTGCCAGCTCACCAGGAATTGGGGGCGCGTCCTACGAGCAGTACTTC. Protein: CASSPGIGGASYEQYF. The full variable domain, its missing parts supplied by reference TRBV18 and TRBJ2-7, is NAGVMQNPRHLVRRRGQEARLRCSPMKGHSHVYWYRQLPEEGLKFMVYLQKENIIDESGMPKERFSAEFPKEGPSILRIQQVVRGDSAAYFCASSPGIGGASYEQYFGPGTRLTVT.

The chain carries TRBV3-1 (or the pseudogene TRBV3-2) and TRBJ2-1; unclear D gene. The germline CDR1 and CDR2 sequences are LGHDT and YNNKEL (reference sequence). V was shortened by 1 base and J by 5 bases, with 12 bases between the two germline ends. The CDR3 runs 15 residues. The CDR3 spells CASSQVEAGHNEQFF. CDR3 DNA: TGTGCCAGCAGCCAAGTCGAAGCTGGTCACAATGAGCAGTTCTTC.